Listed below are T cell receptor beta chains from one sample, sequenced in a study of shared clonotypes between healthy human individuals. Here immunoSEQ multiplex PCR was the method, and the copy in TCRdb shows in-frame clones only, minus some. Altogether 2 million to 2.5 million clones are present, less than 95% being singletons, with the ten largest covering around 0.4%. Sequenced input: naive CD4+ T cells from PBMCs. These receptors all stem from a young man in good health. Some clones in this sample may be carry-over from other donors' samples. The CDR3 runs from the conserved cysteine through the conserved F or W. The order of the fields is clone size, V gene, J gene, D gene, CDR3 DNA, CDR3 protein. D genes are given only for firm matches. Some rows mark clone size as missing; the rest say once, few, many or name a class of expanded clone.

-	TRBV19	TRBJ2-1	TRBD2	TGTGCCAGTAGTATATTTGGGTTAGCGGGAGAACTCTACAATGAGCAGTTCTTC	CASSIFGLAGELYNEQFF
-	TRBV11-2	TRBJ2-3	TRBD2	TGTGCCAGCAGCCCGCTCGCCGCTAGCGGGAGGACCGATACGCAGTATTTT	CASSPLAASGRTDTQYF
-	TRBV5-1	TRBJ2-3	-	TGCGCCAGCAGCTTGGACGGCCTCATTGGAGATACGCAGTATTTT	CASSLDGLIGDTQYF
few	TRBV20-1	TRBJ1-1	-	TGCAGTGCTCCAGGGTGGACTGAAGCTTTCTTT	CSAPGWTEAFF
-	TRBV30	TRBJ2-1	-	TGTGCCGGGGAGGTTACTTACAATGAGCAGTTCTTC	CAGEVTYNEQFF
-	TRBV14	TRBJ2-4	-	TGTGCCAGCAGCCAAGGGTGGTCAGGGTCAATTCAGTACTTC	CASSQGWSGSIQYF
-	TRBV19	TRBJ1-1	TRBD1	TGTGCCAGTAGTAGAACAGGGGACACTGAAGCTTTCTTT	CASSRTGDTEAFF
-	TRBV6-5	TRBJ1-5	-	TGTGCCAGCAGTTCCACAGGGCCCCAGCATTTT	CASSSTGPQHF
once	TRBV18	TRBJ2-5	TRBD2	TGTGCCAGCTCACCGGCACTAGCGGGAGGAGGAGAGACCCAGTACTTC	CASSPALAGGGETQYF
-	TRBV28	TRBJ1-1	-	TGTGCCAGCAGCCTACCGGGGGGGCGTGTCGCCCCTTTCTTT	CASSLPGGRVAPFF
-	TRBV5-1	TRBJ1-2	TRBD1	TGCGCCAGCAGCCTGGGGGACAGGGCCTACACCTTC	CASSLGDRAYTF
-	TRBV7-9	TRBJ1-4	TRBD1	TGTGCCAGCAGCAGACAGGGGTCTAATGAAAAACTGTTTTTT	CASSRQGSNEKLFF
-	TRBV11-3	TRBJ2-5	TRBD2	TGTGCCAGCAGCCCCGGGGGGTTCCAGTACTTC	CASSPGGFQYF
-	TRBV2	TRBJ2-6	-	TGTGCCAGAAGAGCAGGGTCTGGGGCCAACGTCCTGACTTTC	CARRAGSGANVLTF